This T cell receptor (beta chain) was observed in a study of blood T cell repertoires in COVID-19. For the study at large: From the United States, Italy and Spain came samples of acute and convalescent COVID-19.

The repertoire was sequenced with immunoSEQ multiplex PCR; TCRdb's copy has only in-frame clones and lacks some. The data contain around 100,000 clones, roughly 90% of them singletons. Seattle's cohort entered during active infection and was followed longitudinally. In this sample, this clone turned up once. CDR3 size: 14 residues. In germline, CDR1 is MNHNY, CDR2 SVGAGI (reference sequence). Trimming took off 6 bases at V and 4 bases at J, with 12 bases between the two ends. This chain joins TRBV6-6 and TRBJ2-2; D might be TRBD1 (5 bases). Sequenced material: peripheral blood. The TCR comes from a woman aged 45-65 years with COVID-19, enrolled during active disease. The CDR3 DNA is TGTGCCAGCAGAGATCAGGGTTCCACCGGGGAGCTGTTTTTT. Amino acids: CASRDQGSTGELFF.